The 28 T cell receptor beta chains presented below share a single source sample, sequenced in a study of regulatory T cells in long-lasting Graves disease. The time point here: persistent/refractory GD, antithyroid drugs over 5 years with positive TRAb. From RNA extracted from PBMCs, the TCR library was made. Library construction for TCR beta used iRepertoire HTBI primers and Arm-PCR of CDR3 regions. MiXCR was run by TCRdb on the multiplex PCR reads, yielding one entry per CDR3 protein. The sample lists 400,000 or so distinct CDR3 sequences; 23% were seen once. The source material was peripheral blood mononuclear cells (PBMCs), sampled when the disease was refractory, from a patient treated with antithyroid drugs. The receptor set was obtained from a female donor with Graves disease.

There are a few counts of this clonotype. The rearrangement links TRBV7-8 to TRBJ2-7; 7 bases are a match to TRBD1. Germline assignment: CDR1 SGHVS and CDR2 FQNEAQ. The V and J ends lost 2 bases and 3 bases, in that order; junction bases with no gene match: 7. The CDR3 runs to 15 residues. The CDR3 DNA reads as TGTGCCAGCAGCTTACAAAACAGGGGAGACTACGAGCAGTACTTC. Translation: CASSLQNRGDYEQYF. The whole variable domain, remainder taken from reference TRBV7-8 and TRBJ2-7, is GAGVSQSPRYKVAKRGQDVALRCDPISGHVSLFWYQQALGQGPEFLTYFQNEAQLDKSGLPSDRFFAERPEGSVSTLKIQRTQQEDSAVYLCASSLQNRGDYEQYFGPGTRLTVT.

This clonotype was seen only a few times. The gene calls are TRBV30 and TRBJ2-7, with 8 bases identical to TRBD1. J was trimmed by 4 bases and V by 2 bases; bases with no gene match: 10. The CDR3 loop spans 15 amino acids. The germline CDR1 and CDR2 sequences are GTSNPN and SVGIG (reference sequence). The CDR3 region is CAWSSLRTGLYEQYF. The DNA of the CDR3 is TGTGCCTGGAGTTCCCTACGGACAGGGTTATACGAGCAGTACTTC.

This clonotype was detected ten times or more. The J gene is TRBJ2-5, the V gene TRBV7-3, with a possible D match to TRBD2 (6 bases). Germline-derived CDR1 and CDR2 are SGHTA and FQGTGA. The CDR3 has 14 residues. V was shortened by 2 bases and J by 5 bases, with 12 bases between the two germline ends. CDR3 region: CASSLAGSGETQYF. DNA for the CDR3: TGTGCCAGCAGCTTAGCCGGGAGCGGGGAGACCCAGTACTTC.

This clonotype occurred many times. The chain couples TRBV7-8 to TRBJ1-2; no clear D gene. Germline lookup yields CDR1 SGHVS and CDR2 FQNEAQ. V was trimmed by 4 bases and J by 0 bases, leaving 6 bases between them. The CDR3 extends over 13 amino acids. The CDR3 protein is CASSSRTNYGYTF. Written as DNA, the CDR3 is TGTGCCAGCAGCTCACGGACTAACTATGGCTACACCTTC.

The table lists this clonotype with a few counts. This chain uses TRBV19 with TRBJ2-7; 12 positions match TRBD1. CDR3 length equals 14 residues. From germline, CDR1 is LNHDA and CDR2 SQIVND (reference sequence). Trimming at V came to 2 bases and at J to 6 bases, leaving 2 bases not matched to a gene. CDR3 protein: CASSIRGQGAEQYF. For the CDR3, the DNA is TGTGCCAGTAGTATAAGGGGACAGGGGGCCGAGCAGTACTTC.

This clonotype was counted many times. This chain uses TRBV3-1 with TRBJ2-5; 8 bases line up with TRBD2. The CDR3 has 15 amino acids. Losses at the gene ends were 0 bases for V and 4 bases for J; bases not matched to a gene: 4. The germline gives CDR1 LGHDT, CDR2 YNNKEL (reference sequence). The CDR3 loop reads CASSQDTSGRETQYF. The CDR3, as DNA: TGTGCCAGCAGCCAAGATACAAGCGGGAGAGAGACCCAGTACTTC.

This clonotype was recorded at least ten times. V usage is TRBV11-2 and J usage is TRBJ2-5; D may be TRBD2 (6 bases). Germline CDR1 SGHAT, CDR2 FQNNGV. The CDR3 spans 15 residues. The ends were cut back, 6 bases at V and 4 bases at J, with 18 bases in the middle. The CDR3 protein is CASRAFGGSAETQYF. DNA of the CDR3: TGTGCCAGCAGAGCTTTTGGAGGGTCGGCAGAGACCCAGTACTTC.

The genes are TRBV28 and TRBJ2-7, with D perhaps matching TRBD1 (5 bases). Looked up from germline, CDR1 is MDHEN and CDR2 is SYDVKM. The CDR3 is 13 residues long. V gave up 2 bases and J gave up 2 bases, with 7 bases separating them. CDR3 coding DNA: TGTGCCAGCAGTTTAGGACACCCCTACGAGCAGTACTTC. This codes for CASSLGHPYEQYF.

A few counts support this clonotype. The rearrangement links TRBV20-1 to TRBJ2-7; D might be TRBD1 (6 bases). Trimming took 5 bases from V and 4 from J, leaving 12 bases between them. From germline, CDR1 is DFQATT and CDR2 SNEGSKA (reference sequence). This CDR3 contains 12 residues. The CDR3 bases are TGCAGTGCTGCCCAGGGGAGATACGAGCAGTACTTC. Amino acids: CSAAQGRYEQYF.

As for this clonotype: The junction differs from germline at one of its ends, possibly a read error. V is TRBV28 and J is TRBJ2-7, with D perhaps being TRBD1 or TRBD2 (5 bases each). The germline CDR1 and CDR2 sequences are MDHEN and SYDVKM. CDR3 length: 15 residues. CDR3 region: CASSFRGRVPYEQCF. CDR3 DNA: TGTGCCAGCAGTTTTCGGGGCAGGGTCCCCTACGAGCAGTGCTTC.

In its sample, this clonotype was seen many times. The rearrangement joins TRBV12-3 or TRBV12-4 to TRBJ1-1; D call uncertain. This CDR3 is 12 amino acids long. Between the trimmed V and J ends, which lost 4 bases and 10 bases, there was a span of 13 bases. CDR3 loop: CASSSRVAGAFF. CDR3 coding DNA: TGTGCCAGCAGTTCTCGAGTGGCAGGAGCTTTCTTT.

The CDR3 loop reads CASSGGSQGAYGYTF. In DNA form, the CDR3 reads TGTGCCAGCAGCGGAGGGTCCCAGGGGGCCTATGGCTACACCTTC. The chain recombines TRBV9 with TRBJ1-2; 8 nucleotides line up with TRBD1. With 3 bases clipped from V and 4 bases from J, the junction kept 8 bases outside the gene matches. This CDR3 spans 15 amino acids. Germline V gene data show CDR1 as SGDLS and CDR2 as YYNGEE.

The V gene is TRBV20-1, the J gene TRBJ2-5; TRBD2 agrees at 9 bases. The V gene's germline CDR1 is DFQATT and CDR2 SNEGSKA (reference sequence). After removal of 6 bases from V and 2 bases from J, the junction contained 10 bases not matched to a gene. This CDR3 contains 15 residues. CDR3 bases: TGCAGTGCCTTCGCGGGAGGGCCGGGGCAAGAGACCCAGTACTTC. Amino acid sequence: CSAFAGGPGQETQYF.

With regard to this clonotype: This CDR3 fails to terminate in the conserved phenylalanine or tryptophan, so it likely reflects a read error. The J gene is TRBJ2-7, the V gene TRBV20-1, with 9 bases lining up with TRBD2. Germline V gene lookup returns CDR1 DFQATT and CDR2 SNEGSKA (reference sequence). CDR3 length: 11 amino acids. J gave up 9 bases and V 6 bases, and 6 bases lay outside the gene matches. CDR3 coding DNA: TGCAGTGCCCCGACTAGCGGCGGGCAGTACCTC. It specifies CSAPTSGGQYL.

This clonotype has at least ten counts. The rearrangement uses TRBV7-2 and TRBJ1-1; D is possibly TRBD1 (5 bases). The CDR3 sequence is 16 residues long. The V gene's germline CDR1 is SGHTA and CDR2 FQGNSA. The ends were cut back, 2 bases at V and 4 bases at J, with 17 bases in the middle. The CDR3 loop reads CASSLLGAGVRTEAFF. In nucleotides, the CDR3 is TGTGCCAGCAGCTTACTAGGAGCGGGGGTACGCACTGAAGCTTTCTTT.

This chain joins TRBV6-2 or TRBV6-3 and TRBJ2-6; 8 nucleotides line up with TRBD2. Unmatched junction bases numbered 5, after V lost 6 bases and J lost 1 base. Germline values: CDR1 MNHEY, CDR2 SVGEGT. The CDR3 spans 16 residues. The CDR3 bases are TGTGCCAGCAGGGGAGCGGGAGTGTCTGGGGCCAACGTCCTGACTTTC. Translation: CASRGAGVSGANVLTF.

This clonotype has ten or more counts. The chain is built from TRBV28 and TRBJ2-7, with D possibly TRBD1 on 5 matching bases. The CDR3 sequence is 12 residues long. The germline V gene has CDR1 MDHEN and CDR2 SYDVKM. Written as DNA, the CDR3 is TGTGCGGCGGCAGGGCTAACCTACGAGCAGTACTTC. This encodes CAAAGLTYEQYF.

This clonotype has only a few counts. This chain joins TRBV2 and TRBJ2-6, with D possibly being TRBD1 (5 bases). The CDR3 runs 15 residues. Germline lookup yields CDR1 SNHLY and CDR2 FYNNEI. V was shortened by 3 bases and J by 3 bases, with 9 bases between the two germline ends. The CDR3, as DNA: TGTGCCAGCAGTGACAGGGTGGATGGGGCCAACGTCCTGACTTTC. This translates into CASSDRVDGANVLTF.

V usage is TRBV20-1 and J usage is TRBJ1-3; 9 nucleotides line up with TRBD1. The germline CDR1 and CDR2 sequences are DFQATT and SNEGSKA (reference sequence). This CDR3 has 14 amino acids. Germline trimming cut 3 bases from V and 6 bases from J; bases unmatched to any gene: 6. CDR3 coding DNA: TGCAGTGCTAGCCCACAGGGGGCAGTAAACACCATATATTTT. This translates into CSASPQGAVNTIYF.

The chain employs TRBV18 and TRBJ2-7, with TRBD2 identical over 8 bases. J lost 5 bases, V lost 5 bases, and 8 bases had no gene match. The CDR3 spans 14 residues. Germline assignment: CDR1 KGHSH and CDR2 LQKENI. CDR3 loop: CASSTAGVRNEQYF. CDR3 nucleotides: TGTGCCAGCTCAACAGCGGGGGTTAGGAACGAGCAGTACTTC.

The CDR3 coding sequence is TGTGCCAGCAGTTTAGCGGGGGGCGGCACCGGGGAGCTGTTTTTT. It specifies CASSLAGGGTGELFF. The chain uses TRBV28 and TRBJ2-2; 8 bases line up with TRBD2. CDR1 MDHEN and CDR2 SYDVKM come from the germline V gene. The CDR3 has 15 amino acids. The ends lost 2 bases at V and 4 bases at J; junction bases unmatched: 3.

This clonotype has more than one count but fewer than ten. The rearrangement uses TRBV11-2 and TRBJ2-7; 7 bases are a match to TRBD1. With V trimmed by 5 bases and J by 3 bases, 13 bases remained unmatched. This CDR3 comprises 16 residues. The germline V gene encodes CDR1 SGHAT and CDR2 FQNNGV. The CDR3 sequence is CASSLQRTGRIYEQYF. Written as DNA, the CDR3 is TGTGCCAGCAGCCTGCAGAGGACAGGACGCATCTACGAGCAGTACTTC.

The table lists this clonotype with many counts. The CDR3 is CASSLDRRDGYTF. The CDR3 DNA reads as TGTGCCAGCAGTTTGGACAGGAGAGATGGCTACACCTTC. V and J are TRBV28 and TRBJ1-2; 7 bases align to TRBD1. V gave up 3 bases and J gave up 6 bases; unmatched junction bases: 4. The germline V gene has CDR1 MDHEN and CDR2 SYDVKM. The CDR3 has 13 residues.

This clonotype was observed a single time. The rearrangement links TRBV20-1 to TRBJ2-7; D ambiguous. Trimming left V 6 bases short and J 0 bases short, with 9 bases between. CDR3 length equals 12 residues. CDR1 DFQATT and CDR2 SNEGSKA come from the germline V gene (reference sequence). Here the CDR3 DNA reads TGCAGTGCGCGGACGATCTCCTACGAGCAGTACTTC. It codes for CSARTISYEQYF.

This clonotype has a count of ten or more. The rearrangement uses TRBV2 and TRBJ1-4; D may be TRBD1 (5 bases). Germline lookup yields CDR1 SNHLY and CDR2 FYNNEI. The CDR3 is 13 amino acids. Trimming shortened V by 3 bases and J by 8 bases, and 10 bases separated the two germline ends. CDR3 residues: CASSESGREKLFF. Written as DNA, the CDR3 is TGTGCCAGCAGTGAGTCAGGGAGGGAAAAACTGTTTTTT. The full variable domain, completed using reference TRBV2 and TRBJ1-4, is EPEVTQTPSHQVTQMGQEVILRCVPISNHLYFYWYRQILGQKVEFLVSFYNNEISEKSEIFDDQFSVERPDGSNFTLKIRSTKLEDSAMYFCASSESGREKLFFGSGTQLSVL.

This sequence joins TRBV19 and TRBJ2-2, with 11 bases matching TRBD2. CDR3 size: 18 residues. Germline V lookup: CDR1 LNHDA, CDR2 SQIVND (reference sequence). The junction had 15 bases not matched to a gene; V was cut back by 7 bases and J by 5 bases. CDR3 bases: TGTGCCAGTACCGCCTGGGGCACTAGCGGGAGAGTTACCGGGGAGCTGTTTTTT. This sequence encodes CASTAWGTSGRVTGELFF.

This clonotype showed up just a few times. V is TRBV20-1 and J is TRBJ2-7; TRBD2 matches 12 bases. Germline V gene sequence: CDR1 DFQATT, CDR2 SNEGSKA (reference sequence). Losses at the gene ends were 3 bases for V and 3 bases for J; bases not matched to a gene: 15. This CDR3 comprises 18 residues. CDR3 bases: TGCAGTGCTAGTAAGGCCGCGACTAGCGGGAGTGTTTTCTACGAGCAGTACTTC. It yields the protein CSASKAATSGSVFYEQYF.

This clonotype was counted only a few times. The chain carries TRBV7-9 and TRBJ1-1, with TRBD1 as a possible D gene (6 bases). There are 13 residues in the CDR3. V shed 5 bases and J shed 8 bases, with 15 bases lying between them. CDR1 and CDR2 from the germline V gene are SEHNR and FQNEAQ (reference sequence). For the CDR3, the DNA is TGTGCCAGCAGCCCCCAGACAGGCTTGGAAGCTTTCTTT. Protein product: CASSPQTGLEAFF.